The present T cell receptor (beta chain) was sequenced within a study of blood T cell repertoires in COVID-19. Overall study context: Acute-phase and convalescent COVID-19 samples originated in the United States, Italy and Spain. Sources were T cells, B-cell-depleted T cells, or PBMCs; the material itself was cDNA or gDNA.

Germline CDR1 and CDR2: LNHDA and SQIVND (reference sequence). The CDR3 spans 13 residues. Trimming shortened V by 2 bases and J by 7 bases, and 8 bases separated the two germline ends. As processed by the authors: Reference gene primer amplification gave nucleated cell count estimates. Clones were sequenced by immunoSEQ multiplex PCR, and TCRdb holds only the in-frame ones, with some missing. V and J calls and clone size come straight from that table; D and trimming were deduced from the DNA. The sample has nearly 100,000 clones; 86% are singletons. The TCR sequence derives from an elderly man with acute or convalescent COVID-19. The V call is TRBV19, the J call TRBJ2-2; unclear D gene. Material for sequencing was peripheral blood. The CDR3 coding sequence is TGTGCCAGTAGTATACTCCCCGGCGGGGAGCTGTTTTTT. It is translated as CASSILPGGELFF. Using reference TRBV19 and TRBJ2-2 for the parts outside the CDR3, the full variable domain is DGGITQSPKYLFRKEGQNVTLSCEQNLNHDAMYWYRQDPGQGLRLIYYSQIVNDFQKGDIAEGYSVSREKKESFPLTVTSAQKNPTAFYLCASSILPGGELFFGEGSRLTVL.